This T cell receptor beta chain was retrieved from a study of cytomegalovirus exposure and HLA in healthy donors. Study-wide points: Whilst most TCR sequences proved rare, a subset of public TCRs occurred across many donors.

Sequenced by immunoSEQ multiplex PCR; TCRdb stores in-frame clones only, minus some. The repertoire consists of about 120,000 clones, with 88% occurring once and the leading ten covering around 6%. The donors belonged to the approximately 130-subject validation cohort, separate from the roughly 670-subject first cohort. The germline gives CDR1 MGHDK, CDR2 SYGVNS. Trimming took off 0 bases at V and 2 bases at J, with 10 bases between the two ends. The CDR3 is made up of 15 amino acids. A note on this clone: Its matching antigen is unknown.

The clonotype comes from a woman younger than 30 in good health and CMV-seropositive. The sequencing sample was made of PBMCs. This rearrangement joins TRBV25-1 to TRBJ2-5, with D unclear. The CDR3 loop reads CASSEYVVAQETQYF. The DNA of the CDR3 is TGTGCCAGCAGTGAATATGTGGTGGCACAAGAGACCCAGTACTTC.